Below are 24 T cell receptor beta chains sequenced from a single sample in a study of shared clonotypes between healthy human individuals. Produced via immunoSEQ multiplex PCR; TCRdb's table is partial and in-frame only. The table has approximately 2.4 million clones, around 95% seen once; the top ten hold over 0.1%. The specimen sequenced was naive CD4+ T cells sorted from blood. Subset defined: CD45RA+ positively selected. Every receptor here comes from a man aged 18 to 30 in good health.

V is TRBV5-1 and J is TRBJ2-4; possibly TRBD1 or TRBD2 for D (6 bases each). This CDR3 region has 16 residues. Germline lookup yields CDR1 SGHRS and CDR2 YFSETQ. V was pared by 4 bases and J by 4 bases, with 18 bases between. For the CDR3, the DNA is TGCGCCAGCAGCCCGGGGGCCGGGGTTATTAAAAACATTCAGTACTTC. This gives the protein CASSPGAGVIKNIQYF.

The genes are TRBV7-2 and TRBJ2-2; tentatively, D is TRBD2 (5 bases). Trimming cost V 1 base and J 5 bases, with 20 bases left between them. The CDR3 is made up of 18 amino acids. CDR1 is SGHTA and CDR2 is FQGNSA in the germline V gene. The CDR3 is CASSLGQGRAGRTGELFF. DNA of the CDR3: TGTGCCAGCAGCTTAGGGCAAGGGCGGGCAGGACGGACCGGGGAGCTGTTTTTT.

This chain links TRBV27 with TRBJ2-1; maybe TRBD1 (5 bases). The ends were cut back, 5 bases at V and 7 bases at J, with 21 bases in the middle. This CDR3 has 16 amino acids. Looked up from germline, CDR1 is MNHEY and CDR2 is SMNVEV (reference sequence). CDR3 loop: CASSPGFRTRRNEQFF. DNA for the CDR3: TGTGCCAGCAGTCCAGGTTTTAGGACACGACGTAATGAGCAGTTCTTC.

The chain employs TRBV7-9 and TRBJ2-3; D perhaps matches TRBD1 (7 bases). Germline assignment: CDR1 SEHNR and CDR2 FQNEAQ (reference sequence). V was shortened by 0 bases and J by 4 bases, with 11 bases between the two germline ends. CDR3 length: 15 amino acids. CDR3 bases: TGTGCCAGCAGCTTAGCGGAGGGGGCGGCAGATACGCAGTATTTT. Residues: CASSLAEGAADTQYF.

V and J are TRBV5-1 and TRBJ2-7; 7 bases map to TRBD1. Germline V gives CDR1 SGHRS, CDR2 YFSETQ. V lost 4 bases, J lost 2 bases, and 6 bases stayed unmatched. The CDR3 has 14 amino acids. CDR3 DNA sequence: TGCGCCAGCAGCGACCCAGGGGGTGCCTACGAGCAGTACTTC. Its translation: CASSDPGGAYEQYF.

The rearrangement joins TRBV9 to TRBJ1-2, with TRBD1 identical over 8 bases. With V trimmed by 3 bases and J by 0 bases, 10 bases remained unmatched. This CDR3 contains 17 residues. Germline CDR1 reads SGDLS; CDR2 reads YYNGEE. Written as DNA, the CDR3 is TGTGCCAGCAGCGGCAGACAGGGGACCCTTCCTAACTATGGCTACACCTTC. Its protein product is CASSGRQGTLPNYGYTF.

V usage is TRBV4-1 and J usage is TRBJ1-4; the match to TRBD1 covers 7 bases. The length of the CDR3 is 16 residues. The V gene end was trimmed by 0 bases and the J gene end by 7 bases; junction bases not matched to a gene: 8. Germline V gene data show CDR1 as MGHRA and CDR2 as YSYEKL. The CDR3 DNA is TGCGCCAGCAGCCAAGAAAGTGCAGGGGGAGGTGAAAAACTGTTTTTT. Translated: CASSQESAGGGEKLFF.

The chain uses TRBV11-3 and TRBJ2-2, with TRBD1 as a possible D gene (5 bases). This CDR3 has 16 residues. Trimming removed 5 bases at V and 4 bases at J, with 17 bases between. Germline V lookup: CDR1 SGHNT, CDR2 YENEEA. Written as DNA, the CDR3 is TGTGCCAGCAGCACCAACGGTTGGGGCGGCACCGGGGAGCTGTTTTTT. Its translation: CASSTNGWGGTGELFF.

Comments on this clone: Additional DNA sequences in this sample encode the identical CDR3. The chain recombines TRBV10-3 with TRBJ2-2; either TRBD1 or TRBD2 may fit D (5 bases each). V was shortened by 9 bases and J by 4 bases, with 9 bases between the two germline ends. CDR3 length equals 12 residues. The germline CDR1 and CDR2 sequences are ENHRY and SYGVKD. This CDR3 is CAIGTGTGELFF. Here the CDR3 DNA reads TGTGCCATTGGGACGGGCACCGGGGAGCTGTTTTTT.

This sequence joins TRBV18 and TRBJ2-7; 10 positions match TRBD1. CDR3 length: 16 amino acids. The trim removed 4 bases at V and 1 base at J, leaving 7 bases unmatched. Per germline, CDR1 KGHSH and CDR2 LQKENI. This CDR3 is CASSLRPGQGSYEQYF. The DNA for the CDR3 is TGTGCCAGCTCACTCAGACCGGGACAGGGGTCCTACGAGCAGTACTTC. The full variable domain, rest sourced from reference TRBV18 and TRBJ2-7, is NAGVMQNPRHLVRRRGQEARLRCSPMKGHSHVYWYRQLPEEGLKFMVYLQKENIIDESGMPKERFSAEFPKEGPSILRIQQVVRGDSAAYFCASSLRPGQGSYEQYFGPGTRLTVT.

This rearrangement joins TRBV13 to TRBJ1-2, with TRBD1 matching over 7 bases. This CDR3 is built from 15 residues. Germline V gives CDR1 PRHDT, CDR2 FYEKMQ (reference sequence). Trimming cost V 0 bases and J 8 bases; bases outside gene matches: 9. CDR3 region: CASSLGYNRGNGYTF. CDR3 sequence (DNA): TGTGCCAGCAGCTTAGGCTACAACAGGGGAAACGGCTACACCTTC.

This clone was seen only once. The V and J genes are TRBV5-4 and TRBJ2-1, with 13 nucleotides matching TRBD2. Per the germline V gene, CDR1 is SGHNT and CDR2 is YYREEE (reference sequence). The V gene end was trimmed by 1 base and the J gene end by 2 bases; junction bases not matched to a gene: 3. This CDR3 is built from 17 residues. The CDR3 protein is CASSLTSGGATYNEQFF. The CDR3 bases are TGTGCCAGCAGCTTGACTAGCGGGGGGGCCACCTACAATGAGCAGTTCTTC.

The chain couples TRBV6-1 to TRBJ2-1; 7 nucleotides align to TRBD2. Germline V lookup: CDR1 MNHNS, CDR2 SASEGT. CDR3 size: 14 residues. Trimming cost V 3 bases and J 9 bases; bases outside gene matches: 8. The CDR3 DNA reads as TGTGCCAGCAGTGACCGCGGGAGCCGTAGTGAGCAGTTCTTC. This gives the protein CASSDRGSRSEQFF.

The chain uses TRBV2 and TRBJ2-3; TRBD2 matches 7 bases. This CDR3 region has 14 residues. With V trimmed by 7 bases and J by 3 bases, 7 bases remained unmatched. Germline assignment: CDR1 SNHLY and CDR2 FYNNEI. CDR3 sequence reads: CASKGGPRTDTQYF. The CDR3 nucleotides read TGTGCCAGCAAGGGAGGGCCGAGGACAGATACGCAGTATTTT.

This clone was seen only once. The gene calls are TRBV19 and TRBJ1-2, with D possibly being TRBD1 (5 bases). V was pared by 5 bases and J by 7 bases, with 20 bases between. The CDR3 contains 15 residues. CDR1 is LNHDA, CDR2 SQIVND, per germline (reference sequence). The CDR3 spells CASSPGALLGSGYTF. The CDR3 DNA sequence: TGTGCCAGTAGTCCCGGGGCCCTCCTCGGGAGTGGCTACACCTTC.

The chain is built from TRBV18 and TRBJ1-2; 9 nucleotides agree with TRBD1. The germline gives CDR1 KGHSH, CDR2 LQKENI. This CDR3 comprises 16 residues. Germline trimming cut 3 bases from V and 4 bases from J; bases unmatched to any gene: 9. CDR3 in amino acids: CASSPTPDRGSYGYTF. As DNA, the CDR3 is TGTGCCAGCTCACCCACCCCGGACAGGGGTTCCTATGGCTACACCTTC.

The V call is TRBV14, the J call TRBJ1-1; D not certain. Per the germline V gene, CDR1 is SGHDN and CDR2 is FVKESK. The CDR3 sequence is 14 residues long. Trimming removed 0 bases from V and 8 bases from J, with 13 bases in between. The CDR3 sequence is CASSQEVLPTEAFF. As DNA, the CDR3 is TGTGCCAGCAGCCAAGAAGTCCTGCCCACCGAAGCTTTCTTT.

This clone has just one count. The chain has TRBV18 and TRBJ2-7; no reliable D call. This CDR3 region has 14 residues. CDR1 and CDR2 from the germline V gene are KGHSH and LQKENI. Trimming took 8 bases from V and 0 from J, leaving 14 bases between them. CDR3 region: CASQAQSSSYEQYF. The CDR3 nucleotides are TGTGCCAGCCAGGCTCAGTCAAGCTCCTACGAGCAGTACTTC.

In its sample, this clone was seen once. J is TRBJ2-1 and V is TRBV29-1; tentative D call: TRBD1 (5 bases). CDR1 and CDR2 (germline): SQVTM, ANQGSEA. V was cut by 7 bases and J by 2 bases, with 18 bases left in between. The CDR3 has 15 residues. The CDR3 reads CSGKRDRTPYNEQFF. Here the CDR3 DNA reads TGCAGCGGGAAGAGAGACAGAACCCCCTACAATGAGCAGTTCTTC.

The chain links TRBV2 to TRBJ2-1, with TRBD1 matching 9 bases. This CDR3 has 13 amino acids. Germline CDR1 and CDR2: SNHLY and FYNNEI. The V segment lost 8 bases and the J segment 9 bases; nucleotides outside the gene matches: 8. The CDR3 spells CASRDRDGGEQFF. The CDR3 DNA follows: TGTGCCAGCCGGGACAGGGATGGCGGTGAGCAGTTCTTC.

This chain joins TRBV4-3 and TRBJ2-7; D is possibly TRBD2 (6 bases). V shed 1 base and J shed 2 bases, with 15 bases lying between them. Germline loops: CDR1 LGHNA, CDR2 YSLEER. CDR3 length equals 16 residues. The CDR3 spells CASSQGGLTKTYEQYF. CDR3 nucleotide sequence: TGCGCCAGCAGCCAAGGGGGACTTACCAAGACCTACGAGCAGTACTTC.

The chain is built from TRBV2 and TRBJ2-6; D is unclear. Trimming shortened V by 2 bases and J by 3 bases, and 8 bases separated the two germline ends. The germline CDR1 and CDR2 sequences are SNHLY and FYNNEI. The CDR3 is 15 residues long. CDR3 nucleotide sequence: TGTGCCAGCAGTGAAACGTGGCTTGGGGCCAACGTCCTGACTTTC. This translates into CASSETWLGANVLTF.

Notes on this clone: Additional DNA sequences in this sample encode the identical CDR3. The V and J genes are TRBV6-5 and TRBJ1-1, with a tentative D call TRBD1 (5 bases). The CDR3 has 15 amino acids. Trimming removed 0 bases at V and 5 bases at J, with 13 bases between. Germline V gene sequence: CDR1 MNHEY, CDR2 SVGAGI. As DNA, the CDR3 is TGTGCCAGCAGTTACTCTCGGCAGGGTCGGACTGAAGCTTTCTTT. It codes for CASSYSRQGRTEAFF.

This chain links TRBV5-1 with TRBJ1-3, with D possibly matching TRBD1 (5 bases). The V end lost 7 bases, the J end lost 1 base, and 15 bases lay between the germline ends. The CDR3 has 15 residues. Germline CDR1 is SGHRS and CDR2 is YFSETQ. In DNA form, the CDR3 reads TGCGCCAGCGCGAAAAGGGGAGGGTCTGGAAACACCATATATTTT. Amino acid sequence: CASAKRGGSGNTIYF.